The TCR beta chain described here comes from a study of cytotoxic CD8 clonotypes in ibrutinib-treated CLL. CDR3 size: 12 residues. V lost 6 bases and J lost 7, with 10 bases in between. Germline values: CDR1 MNHNS, CDR2 SASEGT. Targeted sequencing depth ranged from 1 in 200,000 to 1 in 1 million T cells. TCRdb's table, derived via immunoSEQ multiplex PCR, lists solely in-frame clones and lacks some. Of tens of thousands of clones listed, around 52% are singletons. This chain connects TRBV6-1 to TRBJ2-4; the D is unclear. This clonotype was sampled from a human donor with chronic lymphocytic leukemia. The sequences come from PBMCs, collected at disease progression, from a patient treated with ibrutinib. CDR3: CASRDESNIQYF. CDR3 nucleotides: TGTGCCAGCAGGGACGAGTCGAACATTCAGTACTTC.